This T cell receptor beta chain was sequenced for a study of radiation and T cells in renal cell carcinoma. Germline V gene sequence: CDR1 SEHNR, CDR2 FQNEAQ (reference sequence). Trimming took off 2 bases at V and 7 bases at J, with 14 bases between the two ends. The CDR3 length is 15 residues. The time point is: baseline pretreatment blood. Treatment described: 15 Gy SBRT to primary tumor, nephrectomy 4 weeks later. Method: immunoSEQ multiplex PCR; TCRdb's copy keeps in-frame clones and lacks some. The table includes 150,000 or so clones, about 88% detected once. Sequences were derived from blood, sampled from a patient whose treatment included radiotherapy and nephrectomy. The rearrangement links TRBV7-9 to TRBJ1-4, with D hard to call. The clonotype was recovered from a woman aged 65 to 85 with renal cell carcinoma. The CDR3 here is CASSLTAAVGEKLFF. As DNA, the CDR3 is TGTGCCAGCAGCTTAACGGCCGCTGTAGGTGAAAAACTGTTTTTT.